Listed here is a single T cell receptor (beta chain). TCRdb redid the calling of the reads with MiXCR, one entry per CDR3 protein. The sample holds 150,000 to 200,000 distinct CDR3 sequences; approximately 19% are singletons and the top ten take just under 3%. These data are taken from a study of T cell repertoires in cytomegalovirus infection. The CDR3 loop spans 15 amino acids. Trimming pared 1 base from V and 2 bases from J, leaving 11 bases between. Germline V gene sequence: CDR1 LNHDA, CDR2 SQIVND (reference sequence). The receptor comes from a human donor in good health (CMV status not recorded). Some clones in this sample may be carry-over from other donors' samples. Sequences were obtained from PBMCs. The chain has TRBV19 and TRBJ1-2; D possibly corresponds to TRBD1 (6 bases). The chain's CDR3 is CASSIGTEYNYGYTF. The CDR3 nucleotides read TGTGCCAGTAGTATAGGGACAGAGTACAACTATGGCTACACCTTC.